One sample yielded the 28 T cell receptor beta chains listed below, sequenced in a study of T cell repertoires in cytomegalovirus infection. From the reads, TCRdb called clonotypes with MiXCR, one entry per CDR3 protein. The table has hundreds of thousands of distinct CDR3 sequences, less than 40% seen once; the top ten hold 2.8%. Sample: PBMCs. The source of these receptors is a human donor in good health (CMV status not recorded). Some clones in this sample may be carry-over from other donors' samples.

V usage is TRBV7-9 and J usage is TRBJ2-7; 8 nucleotides line up with TRBD1. Germline-derived CDR1 and CDR2 are SEHNR and FQNEAQ (reference sequence). This CDR3 has 13 amino acids. Trimming removed 5 bases from V and 4 bases from J; junction bases left unmatched: 4. CDR3 sequence reads: CASSVDRVYEQYF. The CDR3 DNA sequence: TGTGCCAGCAGCGTGGACAGGGTTTACGAGCAGTACTTC. Using reference TRBV7-9 and TRBJ2-7 for the parts outside the CDR3, the full variable domain is DTGVSQNPRHKITKRGQNVTFRCDPISEHNRLYWYRQTLGQGPEFLTYFQNEAQLEKSRLLSDRFSAERPKGSFSTLEIQRTEQGDSAMYLCASSVDRVYEQYFGPGTRLTVT.

The rearrangement uses TRBV10-3 and TRBJ2-7; tentatively, D is TRBD1 (5 bases). V lost 3 bases, J lost 2 bases, and 11 bases lay in between. Per the germline V gene, CDR1 is ENHRY and CDR2 is SYGVKD. The CDR3 is 14 amino acids. CDR3 amino acids: CAISDDRTPYEQYF. The DNA of the CDR3 is TGTGCCATCAGTGATGACAGAACCCCCTACGAGCAGTACTTC.

The gene calls are TRBV28 and TRBJ2-7; a possible D gene is TRBD2 (6 bases). The CDR3 has 12 amino acids. Deletions cut 1 base from V and 9 bases from J, with 10 bases between. The germline V gene has CDR1 MDHEN and CDR2 SYDVKM. The DNA of the CDR3 is TGTGCCAGCAGTTTATCCCCCGGGGGGCAGTACTTC. Protein: CASSLSPGGQYF.

The chain joins TRBV10-3 to TRBJ2-1; either TRBD1 or TRBD2 may supply D (5 bases each). The germline CDR1 and CDR2 sequences are ENHRY and SYGVKD. Deletions cut 6 bases from V and 8 bases from J, with 17 bases between. This CDR3 contains 14 residues. The CDR3 sequence: CAIRGRLSLDEQFF. The DNA of the CDR3 is TGTGCCATCAGGGGGCGACTAAGTCTTGATGAGCAGTTCTTC.

V is TRBV12-3 or TRBV12-4 and J is TRBJ1-3; D not certain. V lost 5 bases and J 3 bases, leaving 8 bases between the germline ends. This CDR3 region has 13 residues. CDR3 in DNA: TGTGCCAGCAGTCAGGCGGGTGGAAACACCATATATTTT. Residues: CASSQAGGNTIYF.

This clonotype has at least ten counts. The chain joins TRBV7-2 to TRBJ1-2, with D hard to call. Looked up from germline, CDR1 is SGHTA and CDR2 is FQGNSA. CDR3 size: 13 residues. V was pared by 2 bases and J by 4 bases, with 8 bases between. This chain's CDR3 is CASSLQVGYGYTF. In nucleotides, the CDR3 is TGTGCCAGCAGCTTACAGGTCGGCTATGGCTACACCTTC.

The sample holds a few counts of this clonotype. J is TRBJ2-5 and V is TRBV28; the D gene is possibly TRBD2 (5 bases). The CDR3 runs 15 residues. V was trimmed by 7 bases and J by 4 bases, leaving 19 bases between them. Germline V lookup: CDR1 MDHEN, CDR2 SYDVKM. CDR3 sequence: CASIPGLYASETQYF. Here the CDR3 DNA reads TGTGCCAGCATTCCCGGACTCTACGCCTCAGAGACCCAGTACTTC.

The chain links TRBV6-6 to TRBJ1-1; D is unclear. Trimming shortened V by 11 bases and J by 0 bases, and 13 bases separated the two germline ends. CDR1 is MNHNY, CDR2 SVGAGI, per germline (reference sequence). The CDR3 is made up of 13 amino acids. The CDR3 DNA sequence: TGTGCCGTTTCCGCAGCGATGAACACTGAAGCTTTCTTT. The encoded protein is CAVSAAMNTEAFF.

The V gene is TRBV7-9, the J gene TRBJ1-1; 7 bases fit TRBD1. Germline loops: CDR1 SEHNR, CDR2 FQNEAQ (reference sequence). The CDR3 is 15 residues long. J was trimmed by 4 bases and V by 4 bases; bases with no gene match: 9. The CDR3 sequence is CASSSNTGVTTEAFF. The CDR3 DNA follows: TGTGCCAGCAGCTCAAATACAGGGGTTACCACTGAAGCTTTCTTT.

The chain joins TRBV20-1 to TRBJ1-2, with TRBD1 matching 11 bases. The germline CDR1 and CDR2 sequences are DFQATT and SNEGSKA (reference sequence). The CDR3 contains 13 residues. J gave up 8 bases and V 3 bases, and 5 bases lay outside the gene matches. CDR3 sequence: CSASRDRGKGYTF. CDR3 nucleotides: TGCAGTGCTAGCCGGGACAGGGGGAAAGGCTACACCTTC.

This clonotype was seen at least ten times. The genes are TRBV7-2 and TRBJ2-7, with D possibly TRBD2 on 6 matching bases. This CDR3 spans 17 amino acids. Germline assignment: CDR1 SGHTA and CDR2 FQGNSA. V lost 1 base to trimming and J lost 1 base, with 17 bases between them. This CDR3 reads CASSLGFGRYQSYEQYF. DNA for the CDR3: TGTGCCAGCAGCTTAGGCTTCGGGAGATATCAATCCTACGAGCAGTACTTC.

The chain joins TRBV28 to TRBJ2-7; D is ambiguous. The CDR3 consists of 14 residues. CDR1 MDHEN and CDR2 SYDVKM come from the germline V gene. Between the trimmed V and J ends, which lost 4 bases and 1 base, there was a span of 11 bases. CDR3 DNA: TGTGCCAGCAGTTCCCCAAACCAATCCTACGAGCAGTACTTC. Protein product: CASSSPNQSYEQYF.

The sample holds a few counts of this clonotype. The gene calls are TRBV12-3 or TRBV12-4 and TRBJ2-1; D gene uncertain. The CDR3 spans 11 residues. Trimming shortened V by 7 bases and J by 6 bases, and 7 bases separated the two germline ends. The CDR3 region is CASTWGNEQFF. For the CDR3, the DNA is TGTGCCAGCACCTGGGGCAATGAGCAGTTCTTC.

In this sample, this clonotype turned up many times. This chain joins TRBV7-2 and TRBJ2-7, with 7 bases lining up with TRBD2. The length of the CDR3 is 14 residues. After removal of 3 bases from V and 1 base from J, the junction contained 3 bases not matched to a gene. Looked up from germline, CDR1 is SGHTA and CDR2 is FQGNSA. The CDR3 DNA is TGTGCCAGCAGCTTGCGGGGAGGGTCCTACGAGCAGTACTTC. Its protein product is CASSLRGGSYEQYF.

The rearrangement joins TRBV11-2 to TRBJ2-1; 12 bases map to TRBD2. The CDR3 spans 17 residues. V dropped 1 base and J dropped 5; count of bases not matched to a gene: 6. Per germline, CDR1 SGHAT and CDR2 FQNNGV. The CDR3 DNA sequence: TGTGCCAGCAGCTTAGGACCTAGCGGGAGGGGGCACAATGAGCAGTTCTTC. It specifies CASSLGPSGRGHNEQFF.

This chain uses TRBV28 with TRBJ2-7; 10 bases align to TRBD2. The CDR3 totals 13 residues. Germline CDR1 MDHEN, CDR2 SYDVKM. Trimming at V came to 8 bases and at J to 6 bases, leaving 7 bases not matched to a gene. As DNA, the CDR3 is TGTGCCAGCCTAGCGGGAGCTGGGGGCGAGCAGTACTTC. Translated, it gives CASLAGAGGEQYF.

The V call is TRBV5-4, the J call TRBJ2-1, with TRBD2 matching over 11 bases. Germline trimming cut 4 bases from V and 5 bases from J; bases unmatched to any gene: 2. Germline V gene data show CDR1 as SGHNT and CDR2 as YYREEE (reference sequence). The CDR3 sequence is 14 residues long. The DNA for the CDR3 is TGTGCCAGCAGCGCGGGACTAGCGGACAATGAGCAGTTCTTC. Its protein product is CASSAGLADNEQFF.

A few counts support this clonotype. The chain has TRBV5-1 and TRBJ2-7; TRBD1 matches at 10 bases. The junction had 10 bases not matched to a gene; V was cut back by 8 bases and J by 2 bases. Germline values: CDR1 SGHRS, CDR2 YFSETQ. This CDR3 has 15 amino acids. DNA of the CDR3: TGCGCCAGTCTTTCCCGGGGACAGGGGACCTACGAGCAGTACTTC. This gives the protein CASLSRGQGTYEQYF.

This chain connects TRBV3-1 to TRBJ1-2; a possible D gene is TRBD1 (6 bases). The germline V and J ends were trimmed by 1 base and 4 bases, with 13 bases remaining between them. Germline V gene lookup returns CDR1 LGHDT and CDR2 YNNKEL (reference sequence). The length of the CDR3 is 15 residues. CDR3 nucleotides: TGTGCCAGCAGCCAAGGGGCGGCAGGGGCCTATGGCTACACCTTC. It codes for CASSQGAAGAYGYTF.

V and J are TRBV18 and TRBJ2-7; 8 bases map to TRBD1. Germline-derived CDR1 and CDR2 are KGHSH and LQKENI. CDR3 length: 14 residues. The J segment lost 2 bases and the V segment lost 5 bases, leaving 5 bases of the junction unmatched. In DNA form, the CDR3 reads TGTGCCAGCTCATCCAGGACAGGGACCTACGAGCAGTACTTC. Amino acid sequence: CASSSRTGTYEQYF.

This chain links TRBV10-3 with TRBJ2-3; no definite D call. The germline V and J ends were trimmed by 6 bases and 0 bases, with 16 bases remaining between them. The length of the CDR3 is 16 residues. From germline, CDR1 is ENHRY and CDR2 SYGVKD. The CDR3 DNA reads TGTGCCATCAGCCTAGGTGGGATTTCTAGCACAGATACGCAGTATTTT. Its translation is CAISLGGISSTDTQYF.

In this sample, this clonotype turned up a few times. This chain uses TRBV12-3 or TRBV12-4 with TRBJ1-5; possibly TRBD1 for D (6 bases). The length of the CDR3 is 14 residues. Trimming cost V 0 bases and J 6 bases, with 9 bases left between them. For the CDR3, the DNA is TGTGCCAGCAGTTTAGCGGGACACGGTCAGCCCCAGCATTTT. This sequence encodes CASSLAGHGQPQHF.

This rearrangement joins TRBV19 to TRBJ1-2, with 7 bases identical to TRBD1. This CDR3 spans 13 amino acids. V shed 4 bases, J shed 7 bases, and the junction held 6 bases outside the gene matches. Germline V gene lookup returns CDR1 LNHDA and CDR2 SQIVND (reference sequence). The CDR3 DNA sequence: TGTGCCAGTAGTAAGCCAGACAGGGCTGGCTACACCTTC. Translating gives CASSKPDRAGYTF.

This chain uses TRBV12-3 or TRBV12-4 with TRBJ2-7; 10 bases agree with TRBD1. The junction had 0 bases not matched to a gene; V was cut back by 8 bases and J by 2 bases. The CDR3 has 12 residues. The CDR3 here is CASGTGAYEQYF. In DNA, the CDR3 is TGTGCCAGCGGGACAGGGGCCTACGAGCAGTACTTC.

As regards this clonotype: The junction and the germline gene differ at one end; a read error may be behind it. The J gene is TRBJ2-5, the V gene TRBV7-2; D is possibly TRBD2 (5 bases). The CDR3 has 15 amino acids. CDR1 is SGHTA and CDR2 is FQGNSA in the germline V gene. CDR3 residues: CAISLFYNGIETQYF. CDR3 DNA: TGTGCCATCAGCTTATTTTACAACGGGATTGAGACCCAGTACTTC.

The chain combines TRBV7-2 with TRBJ1-5; D uncertain. This CDR3 comprises 12 residues. V shed 4 bases and J shed 9 bases, with 10 bases lying between them. Per the germline V gene, CDR1 is SGHTA and CDR2 is FQGNSA. CDR3: CASSYESAPQHF. DNA for the CDR3: TGTGCCAGCAGCTACGAGTCTGCGCCCCAGCATTTT. The variable domain in full, completed from reference TRBV7-2 and TRBJ1-5, reads GAGVSQSPSNKVTEKGKDVELRCDPISGHTALYWYRQSLGQGLEFLIYFQGNSAPDKSGLPSDRFSAERTGGSVSTLTIQRTQQEDSAVYLCASSYESAPQHFGDGTRLSIL.

Notes on this clonotype: A junction end diverges from the germline sequence, so it may reflect a read error. The V and J genes are TRBV2 and TRBJ2-1; D is undetermined. The germline CDR1 and CDR2 sequences are SNHLY and FYNNEI. The CDR3 is 13 amino acids. The chain's CDR3 is CASSEAIQGSPVF. The CDR3 DNA sequence: TGTGCCAGCAGCGAGGCCATACAAGGGTCACCGGTCTTC.

This clonotype was found a few times. The gene calls are TRBV19 and TRBJ2-2; 11 positions match TRBD2. The CDR3 consists of 16 residues. V gave up 7 bases and J gave up 1 base; unmatched junction bases: 5. From germline, CDR1 is LNHDA and CDR2 SQIVND (reference sequence). CDR3 sequence reads: CASTTGTSGNTGELFF. The CDR3 nucleotides are TGTGCCAGTACCACCGGGACTAGCGGGAACACCGGGGAGCTGTTTTTT.